What follows describes a single T cell receptor (beta chain). Its antigen remains undetermined. Per-base qualities were not stored, and no clone one base away is much larger. The sample belongs to a study of cytomegalovirus exposure and HLA in healthy donors (dated by TCRdb to 2016 to 2017). About the full investigation: A later analysis indicated that the 120 validation repertoires were generated on the platform also employed for the approximately 700 repertoires of the first cohort. In addition to the first cohort of roughly 700 subjects, a separate validation cohort of approximately 110 different subjects was used. The study combined high-throughput TCR immunosequencing, statistical association of individual TCRs with disease status, and machine learning to predict cytomegalovirus infection status. The study aimed to test whether cataloging public T cell receptors could reveal signatures of past pathogen exposure. Overall study results and their limits: In both the original and validation cohorts, the classifier was reported to diagnose cytomegalovirus status with high specificity and sensitivity. Across donors, most TCR sequences were observed very rarely, whereas some public TCRs were present in many individuals. A later analysis had no HLA typing for the validation cohort, so co-occurrence there was scored across all 120 or so repertoires. The study gave a list of 150 to 200 TCR beta chains associated with cytomegalovirus. Of the cluster scores, 94% were above 0 in a later analysis, which found that TCRs clustered in the first cohort also tended to co-occur in the 120 validation repertoires. The authors suggested that the approach could potentially be extended to other disease states and immunological phenotypes. Three of the identified cytomegalovirus-associated TCR beta chains were confirmed in vitro to be specific for cytomegalovirus antigens.

The germline V end is reduced by 6 bases and the J end by 7 bases; junction bases left unmatched: 3. CDR1 and CDR2 are drawn from the germline V gene: SGHAT, FQNNGV. The CDR3 runs 15 amino acids, cysteine and phenylalanine included. Left in the record is the CDR3 DNA by itself, 45 bases read in frame from the first base. Donors formed part of the validation cohort, which comprised 120 subjects and was distinct from the first cohort of 666 subjects. Library creation used the immunoSEQ multiplex PCR assay. In the paper's pipeline: A statistical classification framework was developed to diagnose cytomegalovirus status using the catalog of TCR beta chain sequences. Imported from immuneACCESS, the table was reduced by TCRdb to in-frame sequences with V and J called. These copies leave out some clones; in studies compared against another copy, an unresolved V gene accounts for under half, and the cause of the remainder is not known. D and trimming were read from the DNA, whereas the V and J calls and clone size are those reported in that table. The sample table records a few hundred thousand clones; 65% to 85% of these occur just once. Over 12% of the sample goes to the ten largest clones.

This receptor was identified in a woman aged 25 to 45 in good health and CMV-seropositive. The V and J segments used are TRBV11-2 and TRBJ2-1, and 16 junctional nucleotides match TRBD2. Sample: PBMCs. The nucleotides are TGTGCCAGCAGGGGGACTAGCGGGAGGGGTAATGAGCAGTTCTTC. It is translated as CASRGTSGRGNEQFF. Joined to the reference TRBV11-2 and TRBJ2-1 proteins, this CDR3 gives the full variable domain: EAGVAQSPRYKIIEKRQSVAFWCNPISGHATLYWYQQILGQGPKLLIQFQNNGVVDDSQLPKDRFSAERLKGVDSTLKIQPAKLEDSAVYLCASRGTSGRGNEQFFGPGTRLTVL.